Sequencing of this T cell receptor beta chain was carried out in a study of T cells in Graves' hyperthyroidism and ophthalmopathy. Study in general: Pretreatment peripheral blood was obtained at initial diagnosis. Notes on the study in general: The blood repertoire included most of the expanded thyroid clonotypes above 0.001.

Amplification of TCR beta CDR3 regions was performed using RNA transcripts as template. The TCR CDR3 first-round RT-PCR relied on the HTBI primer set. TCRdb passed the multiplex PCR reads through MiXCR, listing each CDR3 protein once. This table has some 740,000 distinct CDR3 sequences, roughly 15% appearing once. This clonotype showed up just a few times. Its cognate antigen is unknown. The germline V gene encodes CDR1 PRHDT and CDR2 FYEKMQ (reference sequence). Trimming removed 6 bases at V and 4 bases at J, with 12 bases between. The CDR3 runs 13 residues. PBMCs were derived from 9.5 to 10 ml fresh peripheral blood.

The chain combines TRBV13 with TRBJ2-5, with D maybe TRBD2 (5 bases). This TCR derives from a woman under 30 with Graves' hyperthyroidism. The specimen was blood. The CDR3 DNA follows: TGTGCCAGCAGTTCGGATGGAGGAGAGACCCAGTACTTC. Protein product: CASSSDGGETQYF.